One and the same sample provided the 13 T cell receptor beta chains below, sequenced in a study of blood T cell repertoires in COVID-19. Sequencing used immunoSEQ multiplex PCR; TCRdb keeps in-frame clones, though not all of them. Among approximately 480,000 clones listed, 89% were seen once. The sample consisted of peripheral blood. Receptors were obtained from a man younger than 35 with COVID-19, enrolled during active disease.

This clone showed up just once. Here the CDR3 DNA reads TGTGCCAGCAGTAAACAGGGGGCGGGTGGGGAGCTGTTTTTT. It yields the protein CASSKQGAGGELFF. V gene TRBV6-5 combines with J gene TRBJ2-2, with 9 positions matching TRBD1. Germline CDR1 MNHEY, CDR2 SVGAGI. Trimming at V came to 5 bases and at J to 8 bases, leaving 6 bases not matched to a gene. The CDR3 totals 14 residues.

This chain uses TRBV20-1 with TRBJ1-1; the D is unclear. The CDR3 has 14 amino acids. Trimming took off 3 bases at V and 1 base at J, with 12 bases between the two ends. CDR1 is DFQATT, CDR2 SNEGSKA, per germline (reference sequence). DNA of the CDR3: TGCAGTGCTAGTTCGCAGACGGGGAACACTGAAGCTTTCTTT. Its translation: CSASSQTGNTEAFF.

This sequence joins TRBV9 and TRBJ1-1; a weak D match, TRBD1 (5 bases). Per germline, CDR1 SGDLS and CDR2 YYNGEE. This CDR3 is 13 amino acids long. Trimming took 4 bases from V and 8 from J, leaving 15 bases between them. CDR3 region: CASSSTGDSEAFF. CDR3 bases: TGTGCCAGCAGCTCGACCGGGGACTCGGAAGCTTTCTTT.

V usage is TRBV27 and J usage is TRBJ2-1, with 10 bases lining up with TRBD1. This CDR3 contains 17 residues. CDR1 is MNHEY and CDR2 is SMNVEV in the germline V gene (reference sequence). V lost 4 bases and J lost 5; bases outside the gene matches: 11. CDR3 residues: CASSSTIGDRGNNEQFF. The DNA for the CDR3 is TGTGCCAGCAGTTCGACTATCGGGGACAGGGGAAACAATGAGCAGTTCTTC.

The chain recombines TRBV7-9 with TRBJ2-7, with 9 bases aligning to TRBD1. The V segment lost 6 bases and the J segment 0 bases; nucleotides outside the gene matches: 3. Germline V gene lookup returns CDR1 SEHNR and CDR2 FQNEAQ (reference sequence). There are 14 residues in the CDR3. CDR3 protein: CASSPDRGSYEQYF. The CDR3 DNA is TGTGCCAGCAGTCCGGACAGGGGCTCCTACGAGCAGTACTTC. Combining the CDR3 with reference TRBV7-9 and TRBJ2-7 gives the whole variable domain DTGVSQNPRHKITKRGQNVTFRCDPISEHNRLYWYRQTLGQGPEFLTYFQNEAQLEKSRLLSDRFSAERPKGSFSTLEIQRTEQGDSAMYLCASSPDRGSYEQYFGPGTRLTVT.

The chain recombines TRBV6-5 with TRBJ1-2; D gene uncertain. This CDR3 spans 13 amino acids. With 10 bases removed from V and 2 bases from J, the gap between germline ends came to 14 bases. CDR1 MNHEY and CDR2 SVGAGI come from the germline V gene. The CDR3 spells CATQRRGNYGYTF. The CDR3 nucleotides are TGTGCCACCCAAAGGAGAGGGAACTATGGCTACACCTTC.

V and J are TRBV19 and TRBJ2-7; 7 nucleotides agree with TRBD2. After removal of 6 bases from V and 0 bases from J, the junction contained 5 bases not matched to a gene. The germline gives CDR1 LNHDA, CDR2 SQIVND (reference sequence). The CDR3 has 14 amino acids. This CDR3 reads CASSREVSSYEQYF. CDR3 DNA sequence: TGTGCCAGTAGCCGGGAGGTAAGCTCCTACGAGCAGTACTTC.

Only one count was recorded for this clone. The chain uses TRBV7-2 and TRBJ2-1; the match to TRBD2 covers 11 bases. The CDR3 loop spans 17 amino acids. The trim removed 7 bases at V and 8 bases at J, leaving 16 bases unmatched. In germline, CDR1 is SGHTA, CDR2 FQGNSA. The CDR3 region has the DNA TGTGCCAGCAAGGTTACTAGCGGGGGCCGCCAGTGGGATGAGCAGTTCTTC. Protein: CASKVTSGGRQWDEQFF.

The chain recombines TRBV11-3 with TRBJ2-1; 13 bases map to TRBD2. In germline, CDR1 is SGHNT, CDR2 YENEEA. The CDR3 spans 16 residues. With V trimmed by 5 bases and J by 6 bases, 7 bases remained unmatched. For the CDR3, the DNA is TGTGCCAGCAGCACCTGGACTAGCGGGAGAAGCAATGAGCAGTTCTTC. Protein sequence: CASSTWTSGRSNEQFF.

For the CDR3, the DNA is TGTGCCAGCAGCCAAGCCTTGGGGCAAACTGAAGCTTTCTTT. Its protein is CASSQALGQTEAFF. The chain couples TRBV3-1 (or the pseudogene TRBV3-2) to TRBJ1-1, with D possibly TRBD1 on 5 matching bases. The germline V and J ends were trimmed by 1 base and 5 bases, with 11 bases remaining between them. The germline V gene has CDR1 LGHDT and CDR2 YNNKEL (reference sequence). The CDR3 is 14 amino acids.

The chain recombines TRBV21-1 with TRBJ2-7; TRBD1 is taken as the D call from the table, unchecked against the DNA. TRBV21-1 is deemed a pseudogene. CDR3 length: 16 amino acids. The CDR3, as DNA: TGTGCCAGCAGCAAAGCTCCTAGGGGGCGCGACTACGAGCAGTACTTC. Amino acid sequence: CASSKAPRGRDYEQYF.

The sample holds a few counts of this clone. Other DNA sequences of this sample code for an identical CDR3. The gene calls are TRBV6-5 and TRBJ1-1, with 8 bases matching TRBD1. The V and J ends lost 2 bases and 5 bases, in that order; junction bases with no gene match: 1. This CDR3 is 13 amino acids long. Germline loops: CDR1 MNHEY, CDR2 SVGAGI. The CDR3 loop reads CASSYDRGTEAFF. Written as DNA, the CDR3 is TGTGCCAGCAGTTACGACAGGGGAACTGAAGCTTTCTTT.

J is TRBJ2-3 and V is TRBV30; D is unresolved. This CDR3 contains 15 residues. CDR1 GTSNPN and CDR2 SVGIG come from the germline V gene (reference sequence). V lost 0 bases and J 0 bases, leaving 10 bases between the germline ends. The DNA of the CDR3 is TGTGCCTGGAGTGTAGGAGCTTCTAGCACAGATACGCAGTATTTT. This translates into CAWSVGASSTDTQYF. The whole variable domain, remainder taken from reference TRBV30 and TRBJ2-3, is SQTIHQWPATLVQPVGSPLSLECTVEGTSNPNLYWYRQAAGRGLQLLFYSVGIGQISSEVPQNLSASRPQDRQFILSSKKLLLSDSGFYLCAWSVGASSTDTQYFGPGTRLTVL.